Shown below are 24 T cell receptor beta chains from a single sample sequenced in a study of blood T cell repertoires in COVID-19 (dated by TCRdb to the early 2020s). The receptor library was made with the immunoSEQ multiplex PCR assay. Here the immuneACCESS table is served through TCRdb, limited to in-frame sequences with V and J called. Missing clones are a known gap in these copies; in checked studies unresolved V genes cover under half, and the rest lacks a known reason. Here the sample has 250,000 to 300,000 clones; 86% occur a single time. The top ten hold 12% of the sample. The specimen sequenced was peripheral blood. These TCRs come from a woman aged 25-40 years with COVID-19, enrolled during active disease.

The V gene is TRBV28, the J gene TRBJ2-1; D is uncertain. The germline V gene has CDR1 MDHEN and CDR2 SYDVKM. Trimming stripped 5 bases from V and 5 bases from J, with 13 bases between. This CDR3 is 14 amino acids long. This chain's CDR3 is CASSLVNSHNEQFF. The DNA of the CDR3 is TGTGCCAGCAGTCTGGTGAACAGTCACAATGAGCAGTTCTTC. Together with reference TRBV28 and TRBJ2-1, the CDR3 gives the full variable domain: DVKVTQSSRYLVKRTGEKVFLECVQDMDHENMFWYRQDPGLGLRLIYFSYDVKMKEKGDIPEGYSVSREKKERFSLILESASTNQTSMYLCASSLVNSHNEQFFGPGTRLTVL.

This clone was seen repeatedly, ten times or more. The J gene is TRBJ2-2, the V gene TRBV19; maybe TRBD1 (5 bases). The CDR3 is 15 residues long. CDR1 is LNHDA, CDR2 SQIVND, per germline (reference sequence). V was pared by 5 bases and J by 5 bases, with 15 bases between. CDR3 nucleotides: TGTGCCAGTAGTGCAATCGACAGATTTACCGGGGAGCTGTTTTTT. Its translation is CASSAIDRFTGELFF.

In DNA, the CDR3 is TGCGCCAGCAGCCTGTCACCTGAGGCATCTGGAAACACCATATATTTT. Amino acid sequence: CASSLSPEASGNTIYF. The rearrangement links TRBV5-1 to TRBJ1-3; the D is unclear. CDR3 length: 16 amino acids. Trimming removed 4 bases from V and 1 base from J, with 15 bases in between. Germline V gene data show CDR1 as SGHRS and CDR2 as YFSETQ.

The gene calls are TRBV5-1 and TRBJ2-7; no clear D. Germline V gene lookup returns CDR1 SGHRS and CDR2 YFSETQ. The germline V and J ends were trimmed by 4 bases and 5 bases, with 13 bases remaining between them. This CDR3 contains 13 residues. The CDR3 region is CASSIVSPHEQYF. The CDR3 nucleotides are TGCGCCAGCAGCATCGTTAGCCCCCACGAGCAGTACTTC.

The chain carries TRBV28 and TRBJ2-7; 9 nucleotides line up with TRBD2. CDR3 length equals 18 residues. From germline, CDR1 is MDHEN and CDR2 SYDVKM. V shed 8 bases and J 9 bases; nucleotides not matched to a gene: 26. In DNA form, the CDR3 reads TGTGCCAGCTTAACCCGGGACACCCCGGGACTAGCTGGTTCAGGGCAGTACTTC. The encoded protein is CASLTRDTPGLAGSGQYF.

The chain uses TRBV5-1 and TRBJ2-3; the D gene is possibly TRBD2 (5 bases). CDR3 length equals 14 residues. Trimming left V 0 bases short and J 5 bases short, with 10 bases between. Germline assignment: CDR1 SGHRS and CDR2 YFSETQ. In DNA form, the CDR3 reads TGCGCCAGCAGCTTGGCGAGCGGTGGAGATACGCAGTATTTT. Translating gives CASSLASGGDTQYF.

The chain employs TRBV6-2 or TRBV6-3 and TRBJ1-2; D ambiguous. The CDR3 has 12 residues. Trimming pared 2 bases from V and 4 bases from J, leaving 5 bases between. The germline gives CDR1 MNHEY, CDR2 SVGEGT. In nucleotides, the CDR3 is TGTGCCAGCAGTTACACAGTCTATGGCTACACCTTC. Its protein is CASSYTVYGYTF.

V usage is TRBV12-3 or TRBV12-4 and J usage is TRBJ2-3; the D is unclear. Trimming pared 6 bases from V and 4 bases from J, leaving 8 bases between. This CDR3 has 12 amino acids. DNA of the CDR3: TGTGCCAGCAGCCCTCGGGCAGATACGCAGTATTTT. It codes for CASSPRADTQYF.

The rearrangement uses TRBV19 and TRBJ2-3, with TRBD2 identical over 13 bases. The V segment lost 5 bases and the J segment 5 bases; nucleotides outside the gene matches: 4. CDR3 length: 15 residues. Germline CDR1 and CDR2: LNHDA and SQIVND (reference sequence). The CDR3 region has the DNA TGTGCCAGTAGTTTACTAGCGGGGGGGCAAGATACGCAGTATTTT. Translation: CASSLLAGGQDTQYF.

The table lists this clone with a few counts. J is TRBJ2-7 and V is TRBV10-3; tentatively, D is TRBD1 (6 bases). Trimming took off 6 bases at V and 4 bases at J, with 7 bases between the two ends. Germline V gene data show CDR1 as ENHRY and CDR2 as SYGVKD. The length of the CDR3 is 11 residues. In nucleotides, the CDR3 is TGTGCCATCAGACAGGGATACGAGCAGTACTTC. Protein product: CAIRQGYEQYF.

The chain uses TRBV6-6 and TRBJ2-2; weak D call: TRBD1 (6 bases). Germline CDR1 reads MNHNY; CDR2 reads SVGAGI (reference sequence). The CDR3 has 16 residues. Trimming pared 6 bases from V and 6 bases from J, leaving 20 bases between. CDR3 in amino acids: CASRRRQANRPGELFF. The DNA for the CDR3 is TGTGCCAGCAGAAGAAGACAGGCAAATAGACCCGGGGAGCTGTTTTTT.

This clone has at least ten counts. The chain employs TRBV7-9 and TRBJ2-5; maybe TRBD2 (5 bases). This CDR3 has 15 amino acids. Germline values: CDR1 SEHNR, CDR2 FQNEAQ (reference sequence). Trimming left V 5 bases short and J 2 bases short, with 15 bases between. This CDR3 is CASSHMARAQETQYF. The CDR3 DNA sequence: TGTGCCAGCAGCCATATGGCGAGGGCTCAAGAGACCCAGTACTTC.

This clone was seen a few times. J is TRBJ1-3 and V is TRBV10-2; TRBD1 matches 7 bases. Germline V gene data show CDR1 as WSHSY and CDR2 as SAAADI. The trim removed 7 bases at V and 2 bases at J, leaving 5 bases unmatched. The CDR3 covers 14 residues. Here the CDR3 DNA reads TGCGCCAGCAAAAACGACAGGGCTGGAAACACCATATATTTT. Its translation: CASKNDRAGNTIYF.

The genes are TRBV5-6 and TRBJ1-1; D uncertain. V was clipped by 1 base and J by 6 bases, with 7 bases between them. Germline lookup yields CDR1 SGHDT and CDR2 YYEEEE. This CDR3 is 12 amino acids long. The CDR3 nucleotides read TGTGCCAGCAGCTTGCAGGTATCTGAAGCTTTCTTT. It specifies CASSLQVSEAFF.

The J gene is TRBJ1-5, the V gene TRBV19, with D unresolved. CDR1 LNHDA and CDR2 SQIVND come from the germline V gene (reference sequence). The CDR3 loop spans 14 amino acids. The ends were cut back, 3 bases at V and 6 bases at J, with 12 bases in the middle. The CDR3 sequence: CASSIGGSAQPQHF. The CDR3 DNA reads TGTGCCAGTAGTATTGGAGGATCTGCTCAGCCCCAGCATTTT.

The chain couples TRBV27 to TRBJ2-7, with 11 bases identical to TRBD2. Trimming at V came to 6 bases and at J to 1 base, leaving 5 bases not matched to a gene. The CDR3 is 15 residues long. CDR1 and CDR2 from the germline V gene are MNHEY and SMNVEV (reference sequence). For the CDR3, the DNA is TGTGCCAGCAGGGGACTAGCGGTGCCGTCCTACGAGCAGTACTTC. This encodes CASRGLAVPSYEQYF.

The chain uses TRBV5-6 and TRBJ2-3, with D possibly being TRBD1 (5 bases). From germline, CDR1 is SGHDT and CDR2 YYEEEE. V lost 6 bases and J lost 2, with 16 bases in between. The CDR3 runs 15 residues. CDR3 bases: TGTGCCAGCACGAAAACAGGAGAAAACACAGATACGCAGTATTTT. Its protein product is CASTKTGENTDTQYF.

The rearrangement links TRBV5-1 to TRBJ1-4; 10 bases line up with TRBD1. The CDR3 is 14 amino acids. The germline CDR1 and CDR2 sequences are SGHRS and YFSETQ. V was clipped by 3 bases and J by 7 bases; unmatched bases: 3. Written as DNA, the CDR3 is TGCGCCAGCAGCTGGACAGGGGGAGGTGAAAAACTGTTTTTT. This codes for CASSWTGGGEKLFF.

This clone was observed once. The gene calls are TRBV4-2 and TRBJ1-3; no reliable D call. Trimming removed 0 bases at V and 2 bases at J, with 11 bases between. Looked up from germline, CDR1 is LGHNA and CDR2 is YNFKEQ. The length of the CDR3 is 16 residues. The CDR3 bases are TGTGCCAGCAGCCAAGATTGGGAGCGACCTGGAAACACCATATATTTT. Encoded protein: CASSQDWERPGNTIYF.

The chain carries TRBV6-2 or TRBV6-3 and TRBJ2-5, with TRBD2 matching 16 bases. J lost 4 bases, V lost 5 bases, and 7 bases had no gene match. Germline-derived CDR1 and CDR2 are MNHEY and SVGEGT. The CDR3 runs to 17 residues. In nucleotides, the CDR3 is TGTGCCAGCAGTGCCGGGACTAGCGGGGGGGCAGTAGAGACCCAGTACTTC. Translation: CASSAGTSGGAVETQYF.

This rearrangement joins TRBV18 to TRBJ2-2; 9 bases fit TRBD2. CDR3 length: 18 amino acids. The V gene's germline CDR1 is KGHSH and CDR2 LQKENI. The V and J ends lost 0 bases and 0 bases, in that order; junction bases with no gene match: 5. This CDR3 is CASSPPRGGATNTGELFF. The CDR3 coding sequence is TGTGCCAGCTCACCACCGCGGGGGGGGGCAACGAACACCGGGGAGCTGTTTTTT.

The chain has TRBV10-3 and TRBJ2-7; the D is unclear. The CDR3 has 14 amino acids. CDR1 is ENHRY and CDR2 is SYGVKD in the germline V gene. The V and J ends lost 3 bases and 0 bases respectively, with 9 bases between them. The CDR3 sequence: CAISDFQASYEQYF. The CDR3 nucleotides read TGTGCCATCAGTGATTTTCAGGCCTCCTACGAGCAGTACTTC.

The chain combines TRBV4-1 with TRBJ2-7; 7 nucleotides line up with TRBD1. Germline loops: CDR1 MGHRA, CDR2 YSYEKL. The CDR3 consists of 17 residues. J was trimmed by 0 bases and V by 0 bases; bases with no gene match: 8. For the CDR3, the DNA is TGCGCCAGCAGCCAAGAAGGGTTGACAGGGAGCTCCTACGAGCAGTACTTC. This codes for CASSQEGLTGSSYEQYF.

In this sample, this clone turned up a few times. This chain links TRBV5-1 with TRBJ1-2; D unresolved. Germline V lookup: CDR1 SGHRS, CDR2 YFSETQ. V was clipped by 2 bases and J by 4 bases, with 6 bases between them. The CDR3 has 12 residues. The CDR3 spells CASSLESYGYTF. DNA for the CDR3: TGCGCCAGCAGCTTAGAGTCCTATGGCTACACCTTC.